This passage covers 26 T cell receptor beta chains from one sample sequenced in a study of T cell responses to AZD1222 COVID-19 vaccine. Some clones are missing from TCRdb's copy, which holds only in-frame ones; the method was immunoSEQ multiplex PCR. The repertoire consists of roughly 190,000 clones, with more than 85% occurring once and the leading ten covering roughly 3.5%. The sample consisted of peripheral blood, taken 28 days after the second AZD1222 dose. Source of these receptors: an adult who received the AZD1222 COVID-19 vaccine.

Comments on this clone: The same CDR3 arises from other DNA sequences in this sample as well. The V call is TRBV6-2 or TRBV6-3, the J call TRBJ2-1; D uncertain. The CDR3 loop spans 13 amino acids. Germline V CDR1 and CDR2: MNHEY, SVGEGT. V lost 4 bases and J 0 bases, leaving 4 bases between the germline ends. In DNA form, the CDR3 reads TGTGCCAGCAGTTTTGACTCCTACAATGAGCAGTTCTTC. Amino acids: CASSFDSYNEQFF.

The J gene is TRBJ1-2, the V gene TRBV27, with TRBD1 as a possible D gene (5 bases). The CDR3 extends over 15 amino acids. Per germline, CDR1 MNHEY and CDR2 SMNVEV (reference sequence). V was shortened by 3 bases and J by 2 bases, with 13 bases between the two germline ends. CDR3 protein: CASSFTLTGNYGYTF. The CDR3 coding sequence is TGTGCCAGCAGTTTCACTCTAACAGGCAACTATGGCTACACCTTC.

The J gene is TRBJ2-5, the V gene TRBV27, with TRBD1 as a possible D gene (6 bases). This CDR3 is built from 15 residues. CDR1 and CDR2 (germline): MNHEY, SMNVEV (reference sequence). V shed 5 bases and J shed 4 bases, with 17 bases lying between them. The CDR3 coding sequence is TGTGCCAGCAGTGAAACTAACAGGGTTCTAGAGACCCAGTACTTC. It is translated as CASSETNRVLETQYF.

The chain employs TRBV7-8 and TRBJ2-7; 7 bases fit TRBD2. V dropped 1 base and J dropped 6; count of bases not matched to a gene: 3. CDR1 and CDR2 (germline): SGHVS, FQNEAQ. The CDR3 spans 13 residues. This CDR3 reads CASSLVAGVEQYF. The DNA for the CDR3 is TGTGCCAGCAGCTTAGTGGCGGGGGTCGAGCAGTACTTC.

The chain carries TRBV5-5 and TRBJ2-1; D perhaps matches TRBD2 (6 bases). The V and J ends lost 0 bases and 5 bases respectively, with 12 bases between them. Germline loops: CDR1 SGHKS, CDR2 YYEKEE (reference sequence). The CDR3 contains 15 residues. In nucleotides, the CDR3 is TGTGCCAGCAGCTTGGACGGGACTCTGGACAATGAGCAGTTCTTC. Translation: CASSLDGTLDNEQFF. The full variable domain, with the rest looked up from reference TRBV5-5 and TRBJ2-1, is DAGVTQSPTHLIKTRGQQVTLRCSPISGHKSVSWYQQVLGQGPQFIFQYYEKEERGRGNFPDRFSARQFPNYSSELNVNALLLGDSALYLCASSLDGTLDNEQFFGPGTRLTVL.

The rearrangement joins TRBV30 to TRBJ2-1; D gene ambiguous. This CDR3 has 15 amino acids. With 1 base removed from V and 5 bases from J, the gap between germline ends came to 15 bases. Germline assignment: CDR1 GTSNPN and CDR2 SVGIG (reference sequence). The CDR3 sequence: CAWSGGIALNNEQFF. The CDR3 region has the DNA TGTGCCTGGAGTGGTGGGATTGCCCTTAACAATGAGCAGTTCTTC. Full variable domain (outside the CDR3, taken from reference TRBV30 and TRBJ2-1): SQTIHQWPATLVQPVGSPLSLECTVEGTSNPNLYWYRQAAGRGLQLLFYSVGIGQISSEVPQNLSASRPQDRQFILSSKKLLLSDSGFYLCAWSGGIALNNEQFFGPGTRLTVL.

The chain combines TRBV5-6 with TRBJ1-1; 9 nucleotides line up with TRBD1. Per the germline V gene, CDR1 is SGHDT and CDR2 is YYEEEE. This CDR3 spans 14 amino acids. The junction had 3 bases not matched to a gene; V was cut back by 4 bases and J by 2 bases. The CDR3 here is CASSVGQGNTEAFF. In nucleotides, the CDR3 is TGTGCCAGCAGCGTGGGACAGGGAAACACTGAAGCTTTCTTT.

V is TRBV28 and J is TRBJ2-5, with TRBD1 matching 9 bases. The CDR3 runs 14 residues. The V and J ends lost 7 bases and 2 bases, in that order; junction bases with no gene match: 5. Germline-derived CDR1 and CDR2 are MDHEN and SYDVKM. CDR3 protein: CASTEQGAQETQYF. CDR3 in DNA: TGTGCCAGCACCGAACAGGGGGCGCAAGAGACCCAGTACTTC.

This rearrangement joins TRBV28 to TRBJ1-5; no firm D call. Germline loops: CDR1 MDHEN, CDR2 SYDVKM. V was cut by 4 bases and J by 6 bases, with 7 bases left in between. The CDR3 has 12 amino acids. As DNA, the CDR3 is TGTGCCAGCAGTTCCCTTATTCAGCCCCAGCATTTT. Its protein is CASSSLIQPQHF.

The genes are TRBV24-1 and TRBJ2-3; D not resolved. V was shortened by 9 bases and J by 1 base, with 4 bases between the two germline ends. Germline CDR1 and CDR2: KGHDR and SFDVKD. This CDR3 has 11 residues. The CDR3 nucleotides are TGTGCCACCGGTGGCACAGATACGCAGTATTTT. Amino acid sequence: CATGGTDTQYF.

Relative to its sample, this clone is medium-sized. Compared with germline, one end of the junction differs, possibly owing to a read error. At the DNA level, this CDR3 is encoded by other sequences in the same sample as well. This chain uses TRBV4-2 with TRBJ1-1, with D unclear. In germline, CDR1 is LGHNA, CDR2 YNFKEQ. The CDR3 has 12 amino acids. The CDR3 sequence is CASSQVDTEAFF. The DNA for the CDR3 is TGTGCCAGCAGTCAAGTCGACACTGAAGCTTTCTTT.

The V call is TRBV7-2, the J call TRBJ2-7; possibly TRBD1 or TRBD2 for D (6 bases each). Looked up from germline, CDR1 is SGHTA and CDR2 is FQGNSA. The germline V and J ends were trimmed by 5 bases and 0 bases, with 14 bases remaining between them. This CDR3 is 15 amino acids long. CDR3 amino acids: CASSQEGGSSYEQYF. Here the CDR3 DNA reads TGTGCCAGCAGCCAGGAGGGGGGAAGCTCCTACGAGCAGTACTTC.

The CDR3 region is CATTRSGSGSGNEQFF. For the CDR3, the DNA is TGTGCCACCACCCGATCAGGGAGCGGGAGTGGGAATGAGCAGTTCTTC. The chain links TRBV15 to TRBJ2-1; TRBD2 agrees at 8 bases. The CDR3 is 16 residues long. Germline-derived CDR1 and CDR2 are LNHNV and YYDKDF (reference sequence). Trimming at V came to 7 bases and at J to 7 bases, leaving 15 bases not matched to a gene.

The chain uses TRBV18 and TRBJ2-5, with 9 nucleotides matching TRBD1. The CDR3 contains 15 residues. Trimming took 2 bases from V and 3 from J; bases not matched to a gene: 4. CDR1 is KGHSH and CDR2 is LQKENI in the germline V gene. The CDR3 coding sequence is TGTGCCAGCTCACCAAACCGGGACAGGGAAGAGACCCAGTACTTC. Its protein product is CASSPNRDREETQYF. Using reference TRBV18 and TRBJ2-5 for the parts outside the CDR3, the full variable domain is NAGVMQNPRHLVRRRGQEARLRCSPMKGHSHVYWYRQLPEEGLKFMVYLQKENIIDESGMPKERFSAEFPKEGPSILRIQQVVRGDSAAYFCASSPNRDREETQYFGPGTRLLVL.

CDR3 nucleotide sequence: TGCGCCAGCAGTCGAACGTCCTACGAGCAGTACTTC. Translation gives CASSRTSYEQYF. The chain is built from TRBV10-2 and TRBJ2-7; unclear D gene. The germline V and J ends were trimmed by 5 bases and 1 base, with 6 bases remaining between them. CDR1 is WSHSY, CDR2 SAAADI, per germline. The CDR3 totals 12 residues.

This clone has a single count. The chain joins TRBV5-1 to TRBJ2-7, with a tentative D call TRBD2 (5 bases). Germline CDR1 SGHRS, CDR2 YFSETQ. This CDR3 comprises 13 residues. V lost 2 bases and J lost 5, with 11 bases in between. The CDR3: CASSFEGSHEQYF. CDR3 DNA sequence: TGCGCCAGCAGCTTTGAGGGAAGCCACGAGCAGTACTTC.

The gene calls are TRBV9 and TRBJ2-3; D gene ambiguous. This CDR3 is 16 amino acids long. Trimming pared 4 bases from V and 2 bases from J, leaving 17 bases between. The germline gives CDR1 SGDLS, CDR2 YYNGEE. The CDR3 is CASSPRGEPSTDTQYF. The CDR3 DNA reads as TGTGCCAGCAGCCCGAGAGGTGAACCATCCACAGATACGCAGTATTTT.

The rearrangement links TRBV28 to TRBJ2-6; D might be TRBD2 (6 bases). The CDR3 covers 16 residues. Per germline, CDR1 MDHEN and CDR2 SYDVKM. Trimming cost V 6 bases and J 0 bases, with 12 bases left between them. CDR3 residues: CASSPGTFSGANVLTF. DNA of the CDR3: TGTGCCAGCAGCCCCGGGACTTTCTCTGGGGCCAACGTCCTGACTTTC.

V and J are TRBV2 and TRBJ2-1; 7 nucleotides align to TRBD1. V shed 7 bases, J shed 7 bases, and the junction held 7 bases outside the gene matches. The CDR3 has 13 amino acids. CDR1 is SNHLY, CDR2 FYNNEI, per germline. The CDR3 reads CASNLRGLNEQFF. CDR3 bases: TGTGCCAGCAATTTAAGGGGGCTTAATGAGCAGTTCTTC. The full variable domain, rest sourced from reference TRBV2 and TRBJ2-1, is EPEVTQTPSHQVTQMGQEVILRCVPISNHLYFYWYRQILGQKVEFLVSFYNNEISEKSEIFDDQFSVERPDGSNFTLKIRSTKLEDSAMYFCASNLRGLNEQFFGPGTRLTVL.

This chain links TRBV7-6 with TRBJ2-7; D might be TRBD1 (5 bases). Germline lookup yields CDR1 SGHVS and CDR2 FNYEAQ. CDR3 size: 14 residues. V lost 0 bases, J lost 6 bases, and 12 bases lay in between. The chain's CDR3 is CASSLAPGNIEQYF. CDR3 in DNA: TGTGCCAGCAGCTTAGCGCCAGGGAATATCGAGCAGTACTTC. The entire variable domain, with the rest obtained from reference TRBV7-6 and TRBJ2-7, is as follows: GAGVSQSPRYKVTKRGQDVALRCDPISGHVSLYWYRQALGQGPEFLTYFNYEAQQDKSGLPNDRFSAERPEGSISTLTIQRTEQRDSAMYRCASSLAPGNIEQYFGPGTRLTVT.

The rearrangement uses TRBV28 and TRBJ2-1; TRBD2 aligns across 12 bases. This CDR3 region has 16 residues. V shed 2 bases, J shed 7 bases, and the junction held 6 bases outside the gene matches. Germline assignment: CDR1 MDHEN and CDR2 SYDVKM. CDR3 region: CASSLPGLAGGNEQFF. CDR3 nucleotide sequence: TGTGCCAGCAGTTTACCGGGGCTAGCGGGAGGGAATGAGCAGTTCTTC.

The rearrangement links TRBV29-1 to TRBJ1-2; D is unclear. This CDR3 has 12 residues. V lost 3 bases to trimming and J lost 4 bases, with 9 bases between them. Germline V CDR1 and CDR2: SQVTM, ANQGSEA. Here the CDR3 reads CSVDLVSYGYTF. CDR3 coding DNA: TGCAGCGTTGACTTAGTAAGCTATGGCTACACCTTC.

This chain connects TRBV27 to TRBJ1-1; no firm D call. CDR3 length equals 16 residues. V shed 4 bases and J shed 0 bases, with 15 bases lying between them. In germline, CDR1 is MNHEY, CDR2 SMNVEV (reference sequence). CDR3 coding DNA: TGTGCCAGCAGTTCACGACCCGGACGGATGAACACTGAAGCTTTCTTT. It translates to CASSSRPGRMNTEAFF.

The chain has TRBV29-1 and TRBJ2-7, with TRBD2 matching over 11 bases. The germline gives CDR1 SQVTM, CDR2 ANQGSEA. V was clipped by 7 bases and J by 0 bases; unmatched bases: 8. The CDR3 extends over 15 amino acids. CDR3 loop: CSAGTSGASSYEQYF. CDR3 coding DNA: TGCAGCGCCGGGACTAGCGGAGCCAGCTCCTACGAGCAGTACTTC.

The chain is built from TRBV5-1 and TRBJ2-5; either TRBD1 or TRBD2 may fit D (5 bases each). The V and J ends lost 3 bases and 5 bases respectively, with 11 bases between them. CDR1 is SGHRS and CDR2 is YFSETQ in the germline V gene. The CDR3 length is 13 residues. The CDR3 region is CASSWDPMETQYF. CDR3 DNA: TGCGCCAGCAGCTGGGACCCGATGGAGACCCAGTACTTC.

Points on this clone: The junction does not match germline at one end; this may be a read error. V usage is TRBV11-3 and J usage is TRBJ2-1, with 9 bases identical to TRBD1. This CDR3 contains 16 residues. Germline V gives CDR1 SGHNT, CDR2 YENEEA. CDR3 protein: CASSPQQGASFNEQFF. CDR3 nucleotides: TGTGCCAGCAGCCCCCAACAGGGGGCATCCTTCAATGAGCAGTTCTTC.